This is a list of T cell receptor beta chains from one sample in a study of blood T cell repertoires in COVID-19. Here immunoSEQ multiplex PCR was the method, and the copy in TCRdb shows in-frame clones only, minus some. Among some 150,000 clones, 70% to 90% were seen once, and the ten largest hold roughly 2.9%. The sequenced material came from peripheral blood. Receptors were obtained from a woman in her thirties or forties with active or convalescent COVID-19. Each CDR3 is given with its conserved first and last residue. Each record gives: V gene, clone size, D gene, CDR3 length, J gene, CDR3 protein, CDR3 DNA. A D gene is named only where the DNA matches it firmly. Clone size is given for some rows only: seen once, a few or many times, or a class if the clone is expanded.

TRBV5-1	.	TRBD2	17	TRBJ2-7	CASSLRTSGPLGYEQYF	TGCGCCAGCAGCTTGCGGACTAGCGGTCCCTTGGGCTACGAGCAGTACTTC
TRBV3-1/TRBV3-2	.	.	14	TRBJ1-5	CASSQGTGYQPQHF	TGTGCCAGCAGCCAAGGGACGGGGTATCAGCCCCAGCATTTT
TRBV28	.	TRBD1	15	TRBJ1-5	CASSHRGRGNQPQHF	TGTGCCAGCAGTCACAGGGGGCGTGGCAATCAGCCCCAGCATTTT
TRBV6-5	.	.	13	TRBJ2-5	CASTRDSQETQYF	TGTGCCAGCACCAGAGACAGCCAAGAGACCCAGTACTTC
TRBV19	.	.	13	TRBJ1-3	CASNVQGGNTIYF	TGTGCCAGTAACGTACAGGGTGGAAACACCATATATTTT
TRBV5-1	.	TRBD1	18	TRBJ1-4	CASSFSGTQGLTNEKLFF	TGCGCCAGCAGCTTTTCCGGGACACAGGGGCTAACTAATGAAAAACTGTTTTTT
TRBV10-1	.	TRBD2	15	TRBJ2-3	CASSPGGGYRDTQYF	TGCGCCAGCAGTCCCGGGGGGGGCTACAGAGATACGCAGTATTTT
TRBV5-1	.	TRBD1	17	TRBJ1-1	CASSRLGGPAVNTEAFF	TGCGCCAGCAGCCGGTTAGGGGGCCCTGCGGTGAACACTGAAGCTTTCTTT
TRBV4-3	.	TRBD1	20	TRBJ1-1	CASSQGTGGLLNRRNTEAFF	TGCGCCAGCAGCCAAGGGACAGGGGGCCTCCTTAACAGGAGGAACACTGAAGCTTTCTTT
TRBV12-3/TRBV12-4	.	.	13	TRBJ1-2	CATSTGSYYGYTF	TGTGCCACCTCTACAGGGAGCTACTATGGCTACACCTTC
TRBV19	.	.	13	TRBJ1-5	CASNIQLYQPQHF	TGTGCCAGTAATATACAGTTATATCAGCCCCAGCATTTT
TRBV5-6	few	.	14	TRBJ2-2	CASSFRGNTGELFF	TGTGCCAGCAGCTTCAGGGGTAACACCGGGGAGCTGTTTTTT
TRBV19	few	.	14	TRBJ1-5	CASSTDGNYQPQHF	TGTGCCAGTAGTACAGACGGGAATTACCAGCCCCAGCATTTT
TRBV29-1	.	.	13	TRBJ1-1	CSVGGGVNTEAFF	TGCAGCGTGGGTGGGGGGGTGAACACTGAAGCTTTCTTT
TRBV2	few	.	13	TRBJ1-2	CASSLGGNYGYTF	TGTGCCAGCTCGTTGGGGGGGAACTATGGCTACACCTTC
TRBV5-6	.	.	15	TRBJ2-1	CASSLWLLTRAEQFF	TGTGCCAGCAGCTTGTGGCTACTAACCCGTGCTGAGCAGTTCTTC
TRBV2	.	TRBD1	16	TRBJ2-4	CASRAGTGGAKNIQYF	TGTGCCAGCAGAGCCGGGACAGGGGGAGCCAAAAACATTCAGTACTTC
TRBV30	.	.	15	TRBJ2-1	CAWRADLSSYNEQFF	TGTGCCTGGAGAGCCGACTTAAGCTCCTACAATGAGCAGTTCTTC